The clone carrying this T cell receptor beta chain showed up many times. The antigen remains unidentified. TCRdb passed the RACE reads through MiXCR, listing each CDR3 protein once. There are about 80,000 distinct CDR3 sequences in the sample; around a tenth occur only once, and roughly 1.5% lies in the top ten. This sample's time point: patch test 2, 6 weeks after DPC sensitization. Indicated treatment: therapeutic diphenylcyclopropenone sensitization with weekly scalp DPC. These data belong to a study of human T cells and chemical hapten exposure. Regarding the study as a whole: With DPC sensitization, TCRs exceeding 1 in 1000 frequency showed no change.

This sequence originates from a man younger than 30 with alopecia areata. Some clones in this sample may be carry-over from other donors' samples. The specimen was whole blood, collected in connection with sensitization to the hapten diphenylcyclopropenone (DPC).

CDR3 amino acids: CASSQYGTAERVEQYF. DNA of the CDR3: TGCGCCAGCAGCCAATACGGGACAGCCGAGAGGGTCGAGCAGTACTTC. The chain recombines TRBV4-1 with TRBJ2-7, with TRBD1 matching 7 bases. V was clipped by 2 bases and J by 6 bases; unmatched bases: 13. This CDR3 has 16 amino acids. Germline CDR1 is MGHRA and CDR2 is YSYEKL.